These T cell receptor beta chains were read from a single sample in a study of cytomegalovirus exposure and HLA in healthy donors. Assay used: immunoSEQ multiplex PCR; TCRdb lists only in-frame clones, some missing. The sample carries about 140,000 clones, 80% recorded once. Source material: PBMCs. The receptors stem from a woman between 40 and 50 years old in good health and CMV-seronegative. Both conserved end residues are part of each CDR3. The D gene is left open where the match is weak. A clone size is listed for some rows: how often the clone was seen (once, few, many), or a class if it is expanded.

TRBV4-3	-	-	TRBJ1-2	CASSQGFEAVRTF	TGCGCCAGCAGCCAAGGATTTGAGGCCGTTCGTACCTTC
TRBV19	TRBD1	once	TRBJ2-2	CASRDRGLTGELFF	TGTGCCAGTAGAGACAGGGGTTTGACCGGGGAGCTGTTTTTT
TRBV11-2	-	-	TRBJ2-7	CASSLDLYEQYF	TGTGCCAGCAGCTTAGACCTGTACGAGCAGTACTTC
TRBV29-1	-	-	TRBJ1-1	CSVRVFNTEAFF	TGCAGCGTCAGGGTTTTTAACACTGAAGCTTTCTTT
TRBV28	-	few	TRBJ2-2	CASSPPLLRTGELFF	TGTGCCAGCAGCCCCCCCCTTCTCCGCACCGGGGAGCTGTTTTTT
TRBV27	-	-	TRBJ1-2	CASSPTVNYGYTF	TGTGCCAGCAGCCCCACAGTGAACTATGGCTACACCTTC
TRBV19	TRBD2	once	TRBJ2-3	CASSIDLPSGGYTDTQYF	TGTGCCAGTAGTATAGACCTACCTAGCGGGGGATACACAGATACGCAGTATTTT
TRBV5-1	-	once	TRBJ2-3	CASSSSQKRRTDTQYF	TGCGCCAGCAGCTCATCCCAGAAGCGGAGAACAGATACGCAGTATTTT
TRBV6-5	-	few	TRBJ2-6	CASSRELFGANVLTF	TGTGCCAGCAGCCGCGAGCTTTTTGGGGCCAACGTCCTGACTTTC
TRBV7-9	-	-	TRBJ2-7	CASSPPGGADTYEQYF	TGTGCCAGCAGCCCTCCAGGAGGGGCCGATACCTACGAGCAGTACTTC
TRBV7-8	-	-	TRBJ2-1	CASSPYGGQDNEQFF	TGTGCCAGCAGCCCCTACGGGGGTCAGGACAATGAGCAGTTCTTC
TRBV7-2	TRBD1	-	TRBJ1-1	CASSLTGSGNTEAFF	TGTGCCAGCAGCTTGACAGGGAGCGGGAACACTGAAGCTTTCTTT
TRBV28	TRBD1	-	TRBJ1-5	CASSWGQGGQPQHF	TGTGCCAGCAGTTGGGGACAGGGCGGGCAGCCCCAGCATTTT
TRBV19	-	-	TRBJ1-2	CASSIDRDYGYTF	TGTGCCAGTAGTATAGATCGGGATTATGGCTACACCTTC
TRBV4-3	-	-	TRBJ2-5	CASSPEVWGGPETQYF	TGCGCCAGCAGCCCGGAGGTTTGGGGGGGCCCAGAGACCCAGTACTTC
TRBV11-1	-	-	TRBJ1-1	CASTVGGLNTEAFF	TGTGCCAGCACCGTGGGGGGGCTAAACACTGAAGCTTTCTTT
TRBV11-3	TRBD2	once	TRBJ2-5	CASSLRRGGPGETQYF	TGTGCCAGCAGCTTAAGGCGGGGGGGCCCGGGGGAGACCCAGTACTTC
TRBV30	TRBD2	-	TRBJ2-1	CAWSHGDYEQFF	TGTGCCTGGAGTCACGGGGACTACGAGCAGTTCTTC
TRBV18	-	-	TRBJ2-7	CASSPRDNPYEQYF	TGTGCCAGCTCACCAAGGGACAACCCCTACGAGCAGTACTTC
TRBV28	TRBD2	few	TRBJ2-3	CASRKGRLAGTDTQYF	TGTGCCAGCAGGAAAGGCCGGCTAGCGGGAACAGATACGCAGTATTTT
TRBV27	-	-	TRBJ1-2	CASSFYGQYGYTF	TGTGCCAGCAGTTTTTATGGACAGTATGGCTACACCTTC
TRBV7-2	TRBD1	-	TRBJ1-4	CASSLGARTGREKLFF	TGTGCCAGCAGCTTAGGGGCGAGGACAGGGCGTGAAAAACTGTTTTTT
TRBV7-2	TRBD1	-	TRBJ2-3	CASSPRQGDTDTQYF	TGTGCCAGCAGCCCCCGACAGGGGGACACAGATACGCAGTATTTT
TRBV7-2	TRBD2	-	TRBJ2-7	CASSFSGVSYEQYF	TGTGCCAGCAGCTTTAGCGGGGTCTCCTACGAGCAGTACTTC
TRBV6-6	TRBD1	-	TRBJ2-7	CASSHLGTGDEQYF	TGTGCCAGCAGCCACCTCGGGACAGGGGACGAGCAGTACTTC
TRBV5-1	TRBD1	-	TRBJ2-2	CASSLGAGGPELFF	TGCGCCAGCAGCTTGGGGGCAGGGGGTCCGGAGCTGTTTTTT
TRBV30	-	once	TRBJ1-5	CAWSVHAGQPQHF	TGTGCCTGGAGTGTTCATGCGGGTCAGCCCCAGCATTTT
TRBV30	-	-	TRBJ1-3	CAWTTTRGNTIYF	TGTGCCTGGACCACAACCCGTGGAAACACCATATATTTT
TRBV18	TRBD2	-	TRBJ2-1	CASSSSTSGYNEQFF	TGTGCCAGCTCATCCTCGACTAGCGGATACAATGAGCAGTTCTTC
TRBV27	TRBD1	-	TRBJ1-2	CASSTYGTGPNYGYTF	TGTGCCAGCAGTACATACGGGACAGGGCCCAACTATGGCTACACCTTC
TRBV19	-	-	TRBJ1-1	CASSIAGGNTEAFF	TGTGCCAGTAGTATAGCGGGTGGGAACACTGAAGCTTTCTTT
TRBV27	TRBD2	-	TRBJ2-1	CASSLAGGSRDEQFF	TGTGCCAGCAGTCTAGCGGGGGGCTCAAGGGATGAGCAGTTCTTC
TRBV5-5	-	-	TRBJ2-1	CASSTEGTEYNEQFF	TGTGCCAGCAGCACCGAAGGGACTGAGTACAATGAGCAGTTCTTC
TRBV28	TRBD1	-	TRBJ1-1	CASSFLTGGHTEAFF	TGTGCCAGCAGTTTCCTGACAGGGGGTCACACTGAAGCTTTCTTT
TRBV5-1	TRBD2	few	TRBJ2-5	CASSNLAGLQETQYF	TGCGCCAGCAGCAACTTAGCGGGATTACAAGAGACCCAGTACTTC
TRBV4-2	TRBD2	few	TRBJ2-1	CASSQEPAGGLNEQFF	TGTGCCAGCAGCCAAGAACCAGCGGGAGGCCTCAATGAGCAGTTCTTC
TRBV29-1	-	-	TRBJ2-1	CSVVPYLDSSYNEQFF	TGCAGCGTTGTCCCCTACCTAGACAGCTCCTACAATGAGCAGTTCTTC
TRBV30	-	-	TRBJ1-2	CAWSVFPPYGYTF	TGTGCCTGGAGTGTCTTCCCTCCTTATGGCTACACCTTC
TRBV15	-	-	TRBJ2-5	CATSSGGSQETQYF	TGTGCCACCAGTTCCGGGGGATCCCAAGAGACCCAGTACTTC
TRBV5-1	TRBD1	-	TRBJ1-5	CASILGYTGASLPQHF	TGCGCCAGCATCCTGGGGTACACAGGGGCATCTTTGCCCCAGCATTTT
TRBV5-1	TRBD1	once	TRBJ2-1	CASSLERTGSEQFF	TGCGCCAGCAGCTTGGAAAGGACAGGGTCTGAGCAGTTCTTC